Reported below is one T cell receptor beta chain. Its target antigen remains unknown. Base-call qualities are not available, and no considerably larger clone is one nucleotide away. The immunoSEQ Assay was used to sequence TCR beta CDR3 regions from DNA. Per the source publication's procedure: T cell density was computed as TCR beta template counts normalized to usable DNA estimated by amplifying housekeeping genes. Richness was estimated with the preseqR package, extrapolating to 400,000 templates for PBMC samples and 120,000 templates for tissue samples. Clonality was taken to be one minus Pielou's evenness. Differential abundance testing on productive amino-acid clonotypes, with a minimum total count of 5 and an alpha of 0.1, was used to identify tissue-enriched TCRs. The Jaccard Index and the Morisita Overlap Index were used to measure repertoire overlap between compartments. TCR beta CDR3s were clustered by GLIPH together with public tetramer-defined viral CDR3s, and at least three viral sequences plus V-gene enrichment were required for viral motifs. Imported from immuneACCESS, the table was reduced by TCRdb to in-frame sequences with V and J called. These copies leave out some clones; in studies compared against another copy, an unresolved V gene accounts for under half, and the cause of the remainder is not known. From that table come the V and J calls and clone size; the DNA was used to work out D and trimming. In all, the sample holds tens of thousands of clones, and less than 90% of those were seen once. Around 1.1% of the sample rests with the top ten.

At diagnosis, peripheral blood, uninvolved tumor-adjacent lung and tumor were collected and stored as a combination of fresh-frozen and FFPE material. Blood samples were analyzed as peripheral blood mononuclear cells for TCR repertoire profiling. The sample is drawn from a study of T cells in localized non-small cell lung cancer (dated by TCRdb to 2018 to 2021). As for the study more broadly: Comparing tumors with uninvolved tumor-adjacent lungs, the study looked at the T cell repertoires of 236 patients with early-stage NSCLC. NSCLC patients had a mean age of approximately 70 years, and around 140 were male and about 98 female. The cohort was made up of 236 treatment-naive NSCLC patients whose localized lung tumors had been resected.

Results and caveats for the whole study, not just this receptor: Because multi-region tumor sequencing was not performed, intratumor heterogeneity could not be ruled out. Longer overall survival was associated with higher blood T cell density, whereas shorter survival was associated with higher adjacent-lung clonality. The highest T cell clonality was observed in uninvolved tumor-adjacent lung, where clonality exceeded that of tumor, suggesting that antigenic responses were more focused in uninvolved tumor-adjacent lung. Because the study design was exploratory, TCR variables were selected using unadjusted p-values without false-discovery rate correction. A median of roughly 60 of the top 100 tumor clones were detected in paired uninvolved adjacent lung, and 28 of these tumor clones were also found among the top 100 clones of the paired uninvolved adjacent lung.

The CDR3, cysteine through phenylalanine, is 16 amino acids long. Only the CDR3 part of the read is kept: 48 bases, read in frame from the first base. Deletion took 0 bases off V and 6 bases off J, with a span of 15 bases between the germline ends. CDR1 and CDR2 are drawn from the germline V gene: SGHRS, YFSETQ. This chain joins TRBV5-1 to TRBJ1-4; no D gene can be assigned with confidence. The TCR comes from a woman aged 35-70 years with stage I lung adenocarcinoma. The sequenced sample was peripheral blood, obtained before any cancer treatment. The CDR3 is CASSLAAGSGDEKLFF. In nucleotide form, the sequence is TGCGCCAGCAGCTTGGCGGCGGGCTCCGGGGATGAAAAACTGTTTTTT.